The entry below gives a single T cell receptor (beta chain) sequence along with its context. Its antigen remains unidentified. Germline CDR1 and CDR2: MNHEY and SVGAGI. This CDR3 is 14 amino acids long. Trimming cost V 0 bases and J 4 bases; bases outside gene matches: 2. Here immunoSEQ multiplex PCR was the method, and the copy in TCRdb shows in-frame clones only, minus some. Of 95,000 to 110,000 clones in the sample, about 92% were seen once. This record comes from a study of T cell responses to AZD1222 COVID-19 vaccine. Findings and limits, study-wide: Of the AZD1222 recipients, only five to seven were seropositive at baseline. Sampling that yielded the repertoires occurred only after the peak T cell response. In a largely white British group with more females than males, clonal diversity was possibly underestimated.

This receptor was taken from an adult who received the AZD1222 COVID-19 vaccine. This specimen consisted of peripheral blood, obtained 28 days after the second AZD1222 dose. The chain recombines TRBV6-5 with TRBJ1-2, with 7 bases identical to TRBD1. The CDR3 region is CASSYSGTVYGYTF. For the CDR3, the DNA is TGTGCCAGCAGTTACTCGGGGACAGTCTATGGCTACACCTTC.